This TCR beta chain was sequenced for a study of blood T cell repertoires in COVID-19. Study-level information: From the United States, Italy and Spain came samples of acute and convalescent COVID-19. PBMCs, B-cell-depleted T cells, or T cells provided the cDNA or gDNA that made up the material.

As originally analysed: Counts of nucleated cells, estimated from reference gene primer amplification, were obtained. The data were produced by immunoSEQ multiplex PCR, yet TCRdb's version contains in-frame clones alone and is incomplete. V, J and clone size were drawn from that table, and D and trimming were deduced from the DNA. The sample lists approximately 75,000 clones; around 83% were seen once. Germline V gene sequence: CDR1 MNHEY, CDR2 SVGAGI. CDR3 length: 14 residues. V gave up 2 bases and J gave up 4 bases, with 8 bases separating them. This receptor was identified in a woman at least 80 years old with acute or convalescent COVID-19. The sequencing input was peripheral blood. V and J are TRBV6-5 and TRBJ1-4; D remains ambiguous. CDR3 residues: CASSYDRVNEKLFF. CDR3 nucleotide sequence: TGTGCCAGCAGTTACGATCGGGTTAATGAAAAACTGTTTTTT.